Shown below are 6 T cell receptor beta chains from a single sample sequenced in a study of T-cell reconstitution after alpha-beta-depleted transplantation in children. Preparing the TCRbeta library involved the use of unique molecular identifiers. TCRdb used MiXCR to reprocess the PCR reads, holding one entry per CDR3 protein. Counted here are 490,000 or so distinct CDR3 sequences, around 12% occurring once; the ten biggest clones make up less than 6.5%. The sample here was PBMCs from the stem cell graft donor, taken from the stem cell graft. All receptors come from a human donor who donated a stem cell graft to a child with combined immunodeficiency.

CDR3 nucleotides: TGCGCCAGCAGCCAAGATGGAGCGGGAGGGCCTTACAATGAGCAGTTCTTC. Encoded protein: CASSQDGAGGPYNEQFF. V usage is TRBV4-3 and J usage is TRBJ2-1, with TRBD2 matching over 10 bases. The V segment lost 0 bases and the J segment 4 bases; nucleotides outside the gene matches: 6. This CDR3 has 17 amino acids. In germline, CDR1 is LGHNA, CDR2 YSLEER.

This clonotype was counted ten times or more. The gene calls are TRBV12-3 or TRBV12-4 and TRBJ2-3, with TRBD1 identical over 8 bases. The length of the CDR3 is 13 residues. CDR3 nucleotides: TGTGCTACCAGGACAGGGTTCACAGATACGCAGTATTTT. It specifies CATRTGFTDTQYF.

The CDR3 protein is CSVNSGRAGDTQYF. The CDR3 DNA reads as TGCAGTGTTAATAGCGGGAGGGCCGGGGATACGCAGTATTTT. The rearrangement links TRBV20-1 to TRBJ2-3; 11 nucleotides align to TRBD2. V shed 7 bases, J shed 6 bases, and the junction held 9 bases outside the gene matches. There are 14 residues in the CDR3. From germline, CDR1 is DFQATT and CDR2 SNEGSKA (reference sequence).

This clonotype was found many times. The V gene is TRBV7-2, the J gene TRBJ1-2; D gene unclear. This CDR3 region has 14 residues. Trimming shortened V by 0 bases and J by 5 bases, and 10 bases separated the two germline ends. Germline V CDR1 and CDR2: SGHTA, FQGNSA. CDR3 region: CASSLAPRLYGYTF. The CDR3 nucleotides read TGTGCCAGCAGCTTAGCGCCAAGGCTATATGGCTACACCTTC.

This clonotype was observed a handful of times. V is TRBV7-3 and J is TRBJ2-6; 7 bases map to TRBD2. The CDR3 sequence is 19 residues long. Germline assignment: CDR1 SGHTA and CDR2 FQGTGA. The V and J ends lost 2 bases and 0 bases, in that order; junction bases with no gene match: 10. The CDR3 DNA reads TGTGCCAGCAGCTTAGGGGAGCGGGGCTACCTCTCTGGGGCCAACGTCCTGACTTTC. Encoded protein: CASSLGERGYLSGANVLTF.

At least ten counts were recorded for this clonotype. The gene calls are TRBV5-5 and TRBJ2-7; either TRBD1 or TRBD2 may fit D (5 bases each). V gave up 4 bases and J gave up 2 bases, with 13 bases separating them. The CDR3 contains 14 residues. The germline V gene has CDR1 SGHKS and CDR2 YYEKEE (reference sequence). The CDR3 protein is CASSLVRGAYEQYF. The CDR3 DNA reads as TGTGCCAGCAGCCTGGTTCGGGGCGCCTACGAGCAGTACTTC. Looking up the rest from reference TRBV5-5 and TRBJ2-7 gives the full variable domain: DAGVTQSPTHLIKTRGQQVTLRCSPISGHKSVSWYQQVLGQGPQFIFQYYEKEERGRGNFPDRFSARQFPNYSSELNVNALLLGDSALYLCASSLVRGAYEQYFGPGTRLTVT.